This TCR beta chain derives from a study of shared clonotypes between healthy human individuals. Sequencing was performed with immunoSEQ multiplex PCR; in TCRdb, only in-frame clones are kept and a portion is missing. The table lists approximately 2.4 million clones, about 94% of them singletons. V lost 3 bases and J lost 6; bases outside the gene matches: 7. The CDR3 is made up of 17 amino acids. Germline CDR1 KGHSH, CDR2 LQKENI. V usage is TRBV18 and J usage is TRBJ2-3; 15 positions match TRBD2. The sample consisted of naive CD4+ T cells sorted from blood. Subset denoted: CD45RA+ positively selected. This TCR was sampled from a man between 18 and 29 years old in good health. CDR3 nucleotide sequence: TGTGCCAGCTCACCGACTACCGGGACTAGCGGGGGGGATACGCAGTATTTT. This translates into CASSPTTGTSGGDTQYF. Full variable domain (missing parts from reference TRBV18 and TRBJ2-3): NAGVMQNPRHLVRRRGQEARLRCSPMKGHSHVYWYRQLPEEGLKFMVYLQKENIIDESGMPKERFSAEFPKEGPSILRIQQVVRGDSAAYFCASSPTTGTSGGDTQYFGPGTRLTVL.